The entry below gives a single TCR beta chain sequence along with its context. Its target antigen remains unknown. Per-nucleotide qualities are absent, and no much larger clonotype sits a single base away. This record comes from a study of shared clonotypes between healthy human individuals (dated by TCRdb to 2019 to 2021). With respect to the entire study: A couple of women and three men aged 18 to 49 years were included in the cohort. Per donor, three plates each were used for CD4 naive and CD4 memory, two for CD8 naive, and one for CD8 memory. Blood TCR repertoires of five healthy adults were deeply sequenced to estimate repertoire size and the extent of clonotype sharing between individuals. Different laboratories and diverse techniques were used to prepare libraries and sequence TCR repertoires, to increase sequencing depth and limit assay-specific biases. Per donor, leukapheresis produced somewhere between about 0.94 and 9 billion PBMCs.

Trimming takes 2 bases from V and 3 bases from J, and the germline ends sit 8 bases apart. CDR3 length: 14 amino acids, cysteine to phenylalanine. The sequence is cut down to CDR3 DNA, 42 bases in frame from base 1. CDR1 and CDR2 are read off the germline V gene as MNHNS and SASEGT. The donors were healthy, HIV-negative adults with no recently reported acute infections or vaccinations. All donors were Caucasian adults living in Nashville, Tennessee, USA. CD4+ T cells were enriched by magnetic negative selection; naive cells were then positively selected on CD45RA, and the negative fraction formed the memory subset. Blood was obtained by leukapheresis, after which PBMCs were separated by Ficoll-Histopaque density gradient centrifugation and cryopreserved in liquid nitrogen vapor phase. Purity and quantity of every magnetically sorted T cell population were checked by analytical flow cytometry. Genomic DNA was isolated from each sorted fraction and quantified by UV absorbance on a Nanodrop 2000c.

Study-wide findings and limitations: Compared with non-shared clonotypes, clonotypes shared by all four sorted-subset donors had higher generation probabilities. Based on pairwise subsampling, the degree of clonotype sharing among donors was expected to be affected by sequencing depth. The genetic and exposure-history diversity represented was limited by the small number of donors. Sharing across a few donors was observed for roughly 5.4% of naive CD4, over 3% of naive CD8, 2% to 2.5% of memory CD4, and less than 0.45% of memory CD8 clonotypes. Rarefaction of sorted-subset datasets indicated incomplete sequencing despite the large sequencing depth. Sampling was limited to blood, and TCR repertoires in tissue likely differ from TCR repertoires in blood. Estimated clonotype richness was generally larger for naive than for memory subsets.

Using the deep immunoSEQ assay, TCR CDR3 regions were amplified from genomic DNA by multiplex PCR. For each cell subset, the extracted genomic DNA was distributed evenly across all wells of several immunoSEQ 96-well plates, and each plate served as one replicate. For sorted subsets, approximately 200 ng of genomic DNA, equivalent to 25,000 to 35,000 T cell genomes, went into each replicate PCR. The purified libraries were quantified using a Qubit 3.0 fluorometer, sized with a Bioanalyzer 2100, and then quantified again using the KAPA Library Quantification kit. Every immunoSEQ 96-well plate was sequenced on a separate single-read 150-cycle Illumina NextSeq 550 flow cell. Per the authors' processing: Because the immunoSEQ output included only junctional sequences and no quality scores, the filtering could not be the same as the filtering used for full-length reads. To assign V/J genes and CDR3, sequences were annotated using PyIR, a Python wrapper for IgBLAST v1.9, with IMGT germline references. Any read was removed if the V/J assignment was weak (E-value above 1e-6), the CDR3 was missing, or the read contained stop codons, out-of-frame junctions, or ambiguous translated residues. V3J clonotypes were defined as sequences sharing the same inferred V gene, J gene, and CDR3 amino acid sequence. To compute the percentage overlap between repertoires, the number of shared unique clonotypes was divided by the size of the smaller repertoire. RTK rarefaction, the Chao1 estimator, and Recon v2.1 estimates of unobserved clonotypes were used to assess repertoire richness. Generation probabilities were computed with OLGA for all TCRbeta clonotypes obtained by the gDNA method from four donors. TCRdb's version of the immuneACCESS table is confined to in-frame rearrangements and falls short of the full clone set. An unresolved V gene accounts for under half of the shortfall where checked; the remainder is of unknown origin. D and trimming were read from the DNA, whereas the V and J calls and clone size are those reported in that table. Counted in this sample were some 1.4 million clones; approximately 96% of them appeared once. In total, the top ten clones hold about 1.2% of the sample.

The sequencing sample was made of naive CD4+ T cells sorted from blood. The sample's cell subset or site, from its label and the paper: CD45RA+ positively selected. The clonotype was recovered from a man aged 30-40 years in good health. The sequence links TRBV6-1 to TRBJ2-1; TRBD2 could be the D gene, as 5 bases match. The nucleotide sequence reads TGTGCCAGCAGTGAAAAAGCGGTCTACAATGAGCAGTTCTTC. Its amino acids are CASSEKAVYNEQFF.